The entry that follows covers one T cell receptor (beta chain) sequence. There is no known antigen for this receptor. Base qualities are not recorded, but no much larger clone differs from it by a single base. Participants in the prospective study were aged roughly 18 to 95 years, lived in 20 to 25 United States geographic areas, and enrolled through a virtual design. To assign participants to cohorts, the prospective study relied on clinical history that participants themselves reported in a screening survey and a study questionnaire. For ImmuneRACE Cohort 3, a participant was defined as recovered based on two consecutive negative NP/OP PCR tests, clearance by a healthcare professional, or resolution of symptoms. In the prospective study, mobile phlebotomists collected whole blood, serum and a nasopharyngeal or oropharyngeal swab from each participant. Prospective study participants could optionally give additional blood draws and questionnaires over an approximately 2-month period. Prospective study blood samples were shipped either frozen or at room temperature before DNA extraction.

TCRbeta CDR3 regions were amplified from genomic DNA using the immunoSEQ Assay, a bias-controlled multiplex PCR. In the source study's methods: The number of nucleated cells in each sample was estimated from the amplification of reference gene primers within the assay. To quantify the absolute abundance of each unique TCRbeta CDR3 rearrangement, sequence reads were collapsed and filtered. For each sample, productive Simpson clonality was calculated by taking the square root of Simpson's diversity index across productive rearrangements. The immuneACCESS repertoire file appears here via TCRdb, limited to in-frame rearrangements. These files lack a portion of the clones; in checked studies, under half of the deficit traces to unresolved V genes, and the cause of the others is not known. Clone size and the V and J calls come from that table; the DNA yielded D and trimming. This sample lists more than 200,000 clones; around nine tenths were detected once. The ten largest clones capture 1.5% to 2% of the sample.

This sample is drawn from a study of blood T cell repertoires in COVID-19 (dated by TCRdb to 2020 to 2021). Looking at the study overall: Collaborator samples came from the United States, Italy and Spain and covered acute and convalescent phases of COVID-19. Where available, HLA class I and class II types were taken from metadata supplied by the sample provider and were not determined by assay-based typing. The material from the prospective study consisted of cDNA or gDNA derived from T cells, B-cell-depleted T cells, or PBMCs. Subjects who had been exposed to COVID-19, were actively infected with it, or had recovered from it provided the deeply sampled blood TCRbeta repertoires that made up the dataset. Nearly every sample came with metadata listing a de-identified subject ID, COVID-19 status, age in years and sex. The samples were drawn from the first 160 participants of the ongoing ImmuneRACE study and from over 950 subjects provided by 6 global collaborators. A freely available public database, intended as a resource for researchers studying the immune response to SARS-CoV-2, is where the repertoires were released.

The study at large found these results: Clinical and demographic metadata were provided uncurated, with the amount varying by source and participant.

The junction shows trimming of 1 base on V and 8 bases on J, and the gene matches do not reach 3 bases of it. The CDR3 holds 14 amino acids from the cysteine to the phenylalanine. The only DNA kept is the CDR3, 42 bases in frame from the first base. The germline V gene encodes CDR1 SGHDN and CDR2 FVKESK. Material: PBMCs or T cells enriched from blood (not recorded which). Rearrangement joined TRBV14 to TRBJ2-4, with 9 bases aligning to TRBD1. The clonotype comes from a woman in her forties or fifties who had recovered from COVID-19. The CDR3 in this case is CASSQVQGADIQYF. The DNA is TGTGCCAGCAGCCAAGTACAGGGGGCGGACATTCAGTACTTC.